The sequence of this TCR beta chain was determined in a study of CXCR4 blockade with PD-1 therapy in pancreatic cancer. Some clones are missing from TCRdb's copy, which holds only in-frame ones; the method was immunoSEQ multiplex PCR. The sample records 600 to 950 clones, about 50% being singletons. Per the germline V gene, CDR1 is MDHEN and CDR2 is SYDVKM. This CDR3 has 16 residues. The V segment lost 7 bases and the J segment 5 bases; nucleotides outside the gene matches: 16. Study outcomes and limitations: Antigen-specificity overlap of convergent dominant clones remained unconfirmed. Intratumoral clonality (mean around 0.14) exceeded healthy blood (around 0.048) but did not track survival.

For this clone: The antigen is undetermined.

This clonotype was sampled from a human donor with pancreatic ductal adenocarcinoma. The sample was tumor tissue. The V gene is TRBV28, the J gene TRBJ2-5, with 7 bases that match TRBD2. CDR3 sequence: CASTRIGGGSRETQYF. The CDR3 nucleotides are TGTGCCAGCACCCGAATCGGGGGAGGGTCCAGGGAGACCCAGTACTTC.